The rows below give T cell receptor beta chains drawn from one sample of a study of cytomegalovirus exposure and HLA in healthy donors. The method was immunoSEQ multiplex PCR; TCRdb's version includes in-frame clones alone and lacks a portion of them. The sample shows 200,000 to 250,000 clones, 70% to 85% of them seen only once. Sequencing used PBMCs. The origin of the receptors is a man aged 45-65 years in good health and CMV-seronegative. CDR3s include the opening cysteine and the closing phenylalanine or tryptophan. The D gene is left open where the match is weak. Size is omitted from some rows. Given values are once, few, many or a class for expanded clones.

abundance: .; v_gene: TRBV30; j_gene: TRBJ2-2; d_gene: .; CDR3nt: TGTGCCTGGAGTGTACCCACAGGGATTAACACCGGGGAGCTGTTTTTT; CDR3aa: CAWSVPTGINTGELFF
abundance: .; v_gene: TRBV6-1; j_gene: TRBJ2-1; d_gene: TRBD2; CDR3nt: TGTGCCAGCAGTGAGAGCGGGGAATACAATGAGCAGTTCTTC; CDR3aa: CASSESGEYNEQFF
abundance: .; v_gene: TRBV28; j_gene: TRBJ2-6; d_gene: TRBD1; CDR3nt: TGTGCCAGCAGGCACTACAGGGGGTGGGCCAACGTCCTGACTTTC; CDR3aa: CASRHYRGWANVLTF
abundance: once; v_gene: TRBV28; j_gene: TRBJ2-3; d_gene: .; CDR3nt: TGTGCCAGCCGAACTCCCCTCACAGATACGCAGTATTTT; CDR3aa: CASRTPLTDTQYF
abundance: .; v_gene: TRBV28; j_gene: TRBJ1-3; d_gene: TRBD1; CDR3nt: TGTGCCAGCAGCCCCCGGGACAGGGAGGATGGAAACACCATATATTTT; CDR3aa: CASSPRDREDGNTIYF
abundance: few; v_gene: TRBV27; j_gene: TRBJ2-5; d_gene: TRBD2; CDR3nt: TGTGCCAGCAGTTTATCGTGGACTAGCGGGGGTTGGTACCAAGAGACCCAGTACTTC; CDR3aa: CASSLSWTSGGWYQETQYF
abundance: .; v_gene: TRBV2; j_gene: TRBJ2-3; d_gene: TRBD2; CDR3nt: TGTGCCAGCAGTGAAGCGCGGACTAGCGGGGTTACAGATACGCAGTATTTT; CDR3aa: CASSEARTSGVTDTQYF
abundance: .; v_gene: TRBV5-1; j_gene: TRBJ2-5; d_gene: .; CDR3nt: TGCGCCAGCAGCTCATGGGGCGCCAGACAAGAGACCCAGTACTTC; CDR3aa: CASSSWGARQETQYF
abundance: .; v_gene: TRBV11-3; j_gene: TRBJ1-3; d_gene: .; CDR3nt: TGTGCCAGCAGCTTACAGGGATTTGGAAACACCATATATTTT; CDR3aa: CASSLQGFGNTIYF
abundance: few; v_gene: TRBV30; j_gene: TRBJ1-2; d_gene: .; CDR3nt: TGTGCCTGGAGTACAGGCGCTAACTATGGCTACACCTTC; CDR3aa: CAWSTGANYGYTF
abundance: .; v_gene: TRBV6-5; j_gene: TRBJ1-1; d_gene: .; CDR3nt: TGTGCCAGCAGTGGTCATGGCTCTGAAGCTTTCTTT; CDR3aa: CASSGHGSEAFF
abundance: .; v_gene: TRBV2; j_gene: TRBJ2-5; d_gene: .; CDR3nt: TGTGCCAGCAGTGAAGAGGGGTTAGGATCAGAGACCCAGTACTTC; CDR3aa: CASSEEGLGSETQYF
abundance: .; v_gene: TRBV28; j_gene: TRBJ1-2; d_gene: TRBD1; CDR3nt: TGTGCCAGCAGTCCCCGGGACAGGCCGAACTATGGCTACACCTTC; CDR3aa: CASSPRDRPNYGYTF
abundance: once; v_gene: TRBV18; j_gene: TRBJ2-5; d_gene: .; CDR3nt: TGTGCCAGCTCACCTCCGGGACTCCAAGTACAAGAGACCCAGTACTTC; CDR3aa: CASSPPGLQVQETQYF
abundance: .; v_gene: TRBV30; j_gene: TRBJ1-3; d_gene: .; CDR3nt: TGTGCCTGGAGCCACGTCGGTGGCACCATATATTTT; CDR3aa: CAWSHVGGTIYF
abundance: .; v_gene: TRBV19; j_gene: TRBJ2-1; d_gene: TRBD2; CDR3nt: TGTGCCAGTAGTATAGGAGGGAGGGTGTACAATGAGCAGTTCTTC; CDR3aa: CASSIGGRVYNEQFF
abundance: .; v_gene: TRBV5-1; j_gene: TRBJ2-7; d_gene: .; CDR3nt: TGCGCCAGCAGCTTGGCGGGGGTCCCCTCCTACGAGCAGTACTTC; CDR3aa: CASSLAGVPSYEQYF
abundance: .; v_gene: TRBV7-2; j_gene: TRBJ1-4; d_gene: .; CDR3nt: TGTGCCAGCAGCTTAAACCCAACTAATGAAAAGCTGTTTTTT; CDR3aa: CASSLNPTNEKLFF
abundance: .; v_gene: TRBV9; j_gene: TRBJ2-3; d_gene: .; CDR3nt: TGTGCCAGCAGCGGGGGCCGAAGCACAGATACGCAGTATTTT; CDR3aa: CASSGGRSTDTQYF
abundance: .; v_gene: TRBV28; j_gene: TRBJ2-3; d_gene: TRBD1; CDR3nt: TGTGCCAGCAGTCGACTCGGACAGGGGAACACAGATACGCAGTATTTT; CDR3aa: CASSRLGQGNTDTQYF
abundance: .; v_gene: TRBV29-1; j_gene: TRBJ1-5; d_gene: TRBD1; CDR3nt: TGCAGCGTTGAGGTCCGGGACAGGGGACCAGCAGATCAGCCCCAGCATTTT; CDR3aa: CSVEVRDRGPADQPQHF
abundance: .; v_gene: TRBV27; j_gene: TRBJ2-1; d_gene: TRBD2; CDR3nt: TGTGCCAGCAGAGCGTTGTCAGCGGGAGCATACAATGAGCAGTTCTTC; CDR3aa: CASRALSAGAYNEQFF
abundance: .; v_gene: TRBV28; j_gene: TRBJ2-5; d_gene: .; CDR3nt: TGTGCCAGCAGTTTCGCCGGGGTCCTCGGAGAGACCCAGTACTTC; CDR3aa: CASSFAGVLGETQYF
abundance: .; v_gene: TRBV19; j_gene: TRBJ1-5; d_gene: .; CDR3nt: TGTGTCAGTAGTATATTGCCGGGGAGGAATCAGCCCCAGCATTTT; CDR3aa: CVSSILPGRNQPQHF
abundance: .; v_gene: TRBV28; j_gene: TRBJ2-2; d_gene: TRBD1; CDR3nt: TGTGCCAGCAGTTATGGGACAGAGAACACCGGGGAGCTGTTTTTT; CDR3aa: CASSYGTENTGELFF
abundance: .; v_gene: TRBV7-2; j_gene: TRBJ1-2; d_gene: TRBD1; CDR3nt: TGTGCCAGCAGCTTACTTGCCGTAACAGGGGCCAACTATGGCTACACCTTC; CDR3aa: CASSLLAVTGANYGYTF
abundance: .; v_gene: TRBV7-8; j_gene: TRBJ1-1; d_gene: .; CDR3nt: TGTGCCAGCAGTCCGGTCATGAACACTGAAGCTTTCTTT; CDR3aa: CASSPVMNTEAFF
abundance: once; v_gene: TRBV5-1; j_gene: TRBJ1-1; d_gene: .; CDR3nt: TGCGCCAGCGGCGGCAGGGGAAACACTGAAGCTTTCTTT; CDR3aa: CASGGRGNTEAFF
abundance: .; v_gene: TRBV4-1; j_gene: TRBJ2-2; d_gene: .; CDR3nt: TGCGCCAGCAGCCCCACGGCGCCAGGCTTGGGGGAGCTGTTTTTT; CDR3aa: CASSPTAPGLGELFF
abundance: .; v_gene: TRBV5-6; j_gene: TRBJ1-4; d_gene: .; CDR3nt: TGTGCCAGCAGGCGCTCATTTGGACTCGGCGGTGAAAAACTGTTTTTT; CDR3aa: CASRRSFGLGGEKLFF
abundance: once; v_gene: TRBV4-1; j_gene: TRBJ2-7; d_gene: .; CDR3nt: TGCGCCAGCAGCCAAGCCTCTCAGGGGCGCTACGAGCAGTACTTC; CDR3aa: CASSQASQGRYEQYF
abundance: .; v_gene: TRBV2; j_gene: TRBJ2-7; d_gene: TRBD1; CDR3nt: TGTGCCAGCAGTGGGGACAGGGAGAACTCGGAGCAGTACTTC; CDR3aa: CASSGDRENSEQYF
abundance: .; v_gene: TRBV10-3; j_gene: TRBJ2-5; d_gene: .; CDR3nt: TGTGCCATCAGTCCGGGACAAAGTAAAGAGACCCAGTACTTC; CDR3aa: CAISPGQSKETQYF
abundance: .; v_gene: TRBV5-6; j_gene: TRBJ2-6; d_gene: TRBD1; CDR3nt: TGTGCCAGCAGCCCGGGGACAGGGGCCCTATCTGGGGCCAACGTCCTGACTTTC; CDR3aa: CASSPGTGALSGANVLTF
abundance: .; v_gene: TRBV5-5; j_gene: TRBJ1-1; d_gene: TRBD1; CDR3nt: TGTGCCAGCAGCGTCACGACAGGGGCAATAACTGAAGCTTTCTTT; CDR3aa: CASSVTTGAITEAFF
abundance: .; v_gene: TRBV5-5; j_gene: TRBJ2-7; d_gene: .; CDR3nt: TGTGCCAGCAGCTTGTCGCCTAGCGAAAGCTCCTACGAGCAGTACTTC; CDR3aa: CASSLSPSESSYEQYF
abundance: .; v_gene: TRBV6-4; j_gene: TRBJ2-3; d_gene: TRBD1; CDR3nt: TGTGCCAGCAGTGACGGGGACAGGGCGGCAGATACGCAGTATTTT; CDR3aa: CASSDGDRAADTQYF
abundance: .; v_gene: TRBV2; j_gene: TRBJ2-1; d_gene: TRBD2; CDR3nt: TGTGCCAGCACGGTCGCGGGAGGGCCATATGAGCAGTTCTTC; CDR3aa: CASTVAGGPYEQFF
abundance: few; v_gene: TRBV30; j_gene: TRBJ1-1; d_gene: .; CDR3nt: TGTGCCTGGAAGGGAGGGGGGACCACTGAAGCTTTCTTT; CDR3aa: CAWKGGGTTEAFF
abundance: .; v_gene: TRBV5-1; j_gene: TRBJ2-7; d_gene: TRBD1; CDR3nt: TGCGCCAGCAGAACCCAATCCGGGACAGCAATCTACGAGCAGTACTTC; CDR3aa: CASRTQSGTAIYEQYF
abundance: .; v_gene: TRBV5-4; j_gene: TRBJ2-7; d_gene: .; CDR3nt: TGTGCCAGCAGCTTGTCGGAGCGGGTTGGGGAGCAGTACTTC; CDR3aa: CASSLSERVGEQYF
abundance: .; v_gene: TRBV19; j_gene: TRBJ1-1; d_gene: .; CDR3nt: TGTGCCAGTAGGACTGGGAACACTGAAGCTTTCTTT; CDR3aa: CASRTGNTEAFF
abundance: once; v_gene: TRBV4-2; j_gene: TRBJ2-1; d_gene: TRBD2; CDR3nt: TGTGCCAGCAGCCCGTGGACTAGCGGGGACAATGAGCAGTTCTTC; CDR3aa: CASSPWTSGDNEQFF
abundance: .; v_gene: TRBV2; j_gene: TRBJ2-1; d_gene: TRBD1; CDR3nt: TGTGCCAGCAGAAGACAGGGGACCTCCAACAATGAGCAGTTCTTC; CDR3aa: CASRRQGTSNNEQFF
abundance: .; v_gene: TRBV7-2; j_gene: TRBJ2-1; d_gene: TRBD2; CDR3nt: TGTGCCAGCAGCTTAGGAGGCGGGAGGGGTACTGGTGAGCAGTTCTTC; CDR3aa: CASSLGGGRGTGEQFF
abundance: .; v_gene: TRBV5-8; j_gene: TRBJ2-7; d_gene: TRBD2; CDR3nt: TGTGCCAGCAGCTCCGGGACTAGCGGGTCCTACGAGCAGTACTTC; CDR3aa: CASSSGTSGSYEQYF
abundance: .; v_gene: TRBV5-1; j_gene: TRBJ1-1; d_gene: TRBD1; CDR3nt: TGCGCCAGCAGCGCCGGGGACAGGGGGACAACTGAAGCTTTCTTT; CDR3aa: CASSAGDRGTTEAFF
abundance: .; v_gene: TRBV6-5; j_gene: TRBJ2-5; d_gene: TRBD2; CDR3nt: TGTGCCACGCGACTAGCGCCGAGCCAGACCCAGTACTTC; CDR3aa: CATRLAPSQTQYF
abundance: .; v_gene: TRBV7-9; j_gene: TRBJ2-7; d_gene: TRBD1; CDR3nt: TGTGCCAGCAGCCAACGGACAGGGAATTACGAGCAGTACTTC; CDR3aa: CASSQRTGNYEQYF
abundance: .; v_gene: TRBV28; j_gene: TRBJ2-6; d_gene: .; CDR3nt: TGTGCCAGCAGTTTAGGACTTTCTGGGGCCAACGTCCTGACTTTC; CDR3aa: CASSLGLSGANVLTF
abundance: .; v_gene: TRBV19; j_gene: TRBJ2-7; d_gene: .; CDR3nt: TGTGCCAGTAGCCATCCCGGGGGAGAGAGCTACGAGCAGTACTTC; CDR3aa: CASSHPGGESYEQYF
abundance: once; v_gene: TRBV5-1; j_gene: TRBJ2-7; d_gene: .; CDR3nt: TGCGCCAGCAGCTCCTCCAGGGTCGAGCAGTACTTC; CDR3aa: CASSSSRVEQYF
abundance: .; v_gene: TRBV28; j_gene: TRBJ1-4; d_gene: .; CDR3nt: TGTGCCAGCAGACAGGGTGTAAGTGAAAAACTGTTTTTT; CDR3aa: CASRQGVSEKLFF
abundance: once; v_gene: TRBV6-6; j_gene: TRBJ2-7; d_gene: TRBD2; CDR3nt: TGTGCCAGCAGTTATGGACTAGGCCCCTACGAGCAGTACTTC; CDR3aa: CASSYGLGPYEQYF
abundance: few; v_gene: TRBV30; j_gene: TRBJ2-3; d_gene: TRBD2; CDR3nt: TGTGCCCTGGGGACTAGCGCCAATACGCAGTATTTT; CDR3aa: CALGTSANTQYF
abundance: .; v_gene: TRBV7-9; j_gene: TRBJ2-5; d_gene: TRBD1; CDR3nt: TGTGCCAGCAGCTTAGCCCGGGACAGGGGGCGGGAGACCCAGTACTTC; CDR3aa: CASSLARDRGRETQYF